The sequence of this T cell receptor (beta chain) was determined in a study of blood T cell repertoires in COVID-19. Looking at the study overall: The origin of the acute and convalescent COVID-19 samples was the United States, Italy and Spain. Sources were T cells, B-cell-depleted T cells, or PBMCs; the material itself was cDNA or gDNA.

TCRdb's copy holds only in-frame clones and misses some; the assay was immunoSEQ multiplex PCR. The table has tens of thousands of clones, approximately 88% seen once. The ends were cut back, 6 bases at V and 3 bases at J, with 12 bases in the middle. This CDR3 has 14 amino acids. Germline values: CDR1 MNHEY, CDR2 SVGAGI. The gene calls are TRBV6-5 and TRBJ1-5; D is undetermined. The TCR originated in a human donor in a cohort sampled during active COVID-19. Sequenced sample: peripheral blood. CDR3 region: CASSLAAVNQPQHF. The CDR3 DNA sequence: TGTGCCAGCAGCCTTGCGGCGGTCAATCAGCCCCAGCATTTT.